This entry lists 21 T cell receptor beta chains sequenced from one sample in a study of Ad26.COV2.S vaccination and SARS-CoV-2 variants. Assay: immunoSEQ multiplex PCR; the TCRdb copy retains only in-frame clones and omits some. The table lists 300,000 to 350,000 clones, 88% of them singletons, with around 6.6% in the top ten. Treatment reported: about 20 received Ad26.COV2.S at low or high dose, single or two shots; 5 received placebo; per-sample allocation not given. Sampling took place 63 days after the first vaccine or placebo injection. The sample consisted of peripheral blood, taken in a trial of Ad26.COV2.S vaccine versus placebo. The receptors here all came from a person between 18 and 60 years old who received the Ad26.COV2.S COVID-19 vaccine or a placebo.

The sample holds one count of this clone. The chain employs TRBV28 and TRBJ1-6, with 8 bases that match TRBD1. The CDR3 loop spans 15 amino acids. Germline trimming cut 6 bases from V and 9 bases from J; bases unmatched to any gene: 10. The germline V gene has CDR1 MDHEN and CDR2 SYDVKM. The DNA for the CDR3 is TGTGCCAGCAGCCAACAGGACAGGGAGGGTTCACCCCTCCACTTT. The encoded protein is CASSQQDREGSPLHF.

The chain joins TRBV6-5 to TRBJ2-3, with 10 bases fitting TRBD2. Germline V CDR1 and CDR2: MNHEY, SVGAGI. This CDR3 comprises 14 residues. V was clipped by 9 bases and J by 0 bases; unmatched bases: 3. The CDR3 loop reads CASTSGVSTDTQYF. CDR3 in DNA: TGTGCCAGTACTAGCGGGGTAAGCACAGATACGCAGTATTTT.

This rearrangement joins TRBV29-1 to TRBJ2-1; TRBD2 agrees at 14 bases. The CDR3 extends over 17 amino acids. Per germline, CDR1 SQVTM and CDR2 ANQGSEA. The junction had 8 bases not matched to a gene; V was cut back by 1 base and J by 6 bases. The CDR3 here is CSVEGLAGGPPSNEQFF. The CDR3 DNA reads TGCAGCGTTGAAGGACTAGCGGGAGGGCCCCCCTCCAATGAGCAGTTCTTC.

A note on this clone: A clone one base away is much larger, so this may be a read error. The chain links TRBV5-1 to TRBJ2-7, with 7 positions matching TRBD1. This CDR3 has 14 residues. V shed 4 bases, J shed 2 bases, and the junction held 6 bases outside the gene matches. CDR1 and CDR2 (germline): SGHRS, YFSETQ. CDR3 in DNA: TGCGCCAGCAGCCACGGGACAGCCACCTACGAGCAGTACTTC. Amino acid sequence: CASSHGTATYEQYF.

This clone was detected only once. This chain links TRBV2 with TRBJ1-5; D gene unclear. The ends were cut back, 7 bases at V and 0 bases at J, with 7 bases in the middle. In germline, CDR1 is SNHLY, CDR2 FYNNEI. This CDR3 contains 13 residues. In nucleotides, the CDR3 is TGTGCCAGCATCGGGGATAGCAATCAGCCCCAGCATTTT. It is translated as CASIGDSNQPQHF.

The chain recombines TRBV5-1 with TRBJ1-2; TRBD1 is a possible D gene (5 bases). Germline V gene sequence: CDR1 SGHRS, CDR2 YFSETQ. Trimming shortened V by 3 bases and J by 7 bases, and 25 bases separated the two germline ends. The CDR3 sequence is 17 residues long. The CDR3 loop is CASSSPQTGGRNLGYTF. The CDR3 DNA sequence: TGCGCCAGCAGCTCACCTCAAACGGGGGGTAGGAATCTTGGCTACACCTTC.

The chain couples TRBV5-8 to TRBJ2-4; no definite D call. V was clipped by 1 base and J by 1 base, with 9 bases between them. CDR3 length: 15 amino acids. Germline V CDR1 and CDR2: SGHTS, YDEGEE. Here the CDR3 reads CASSLRVGAKNIQYF. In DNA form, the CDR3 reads TGTGCCAGCAGCTTGAGGGTGGGGGCCAAAAACATTCAGTACTTC.

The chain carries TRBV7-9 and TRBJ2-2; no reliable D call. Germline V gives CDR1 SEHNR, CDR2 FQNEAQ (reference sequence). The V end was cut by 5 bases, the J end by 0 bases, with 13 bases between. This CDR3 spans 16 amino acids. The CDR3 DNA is TGTGCCAGCAGCCCCTATTTTACCGCGAACACCGGGGAGCTGTTTTTT. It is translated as CASSPYFTANTGELFF.

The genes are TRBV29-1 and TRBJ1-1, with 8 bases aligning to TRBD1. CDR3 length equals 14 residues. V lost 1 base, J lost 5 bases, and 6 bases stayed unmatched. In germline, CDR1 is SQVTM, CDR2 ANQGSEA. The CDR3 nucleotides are TGCAGCGTTGAAGCAGGGGGCGCTGGGACTGAAGCTTTCTTT. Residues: CSVEAGGAGTEAFF.

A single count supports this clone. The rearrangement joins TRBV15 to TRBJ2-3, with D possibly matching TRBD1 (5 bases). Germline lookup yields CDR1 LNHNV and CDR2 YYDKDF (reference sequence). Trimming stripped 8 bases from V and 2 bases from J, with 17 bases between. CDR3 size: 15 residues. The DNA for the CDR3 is TGTGCCACCCGCCAAATAGGGGTTGCCACAGATACGCAGTATTTT. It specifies CATRQIGVATDTQYF.

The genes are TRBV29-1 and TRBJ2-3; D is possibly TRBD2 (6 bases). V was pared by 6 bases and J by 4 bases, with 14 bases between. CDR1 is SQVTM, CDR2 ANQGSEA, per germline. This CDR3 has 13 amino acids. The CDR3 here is CSVPGVGADTQYF. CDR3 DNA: TGCAGCGTCCCGGGGGTAGGGGCAGATACGCAGTATTTT.

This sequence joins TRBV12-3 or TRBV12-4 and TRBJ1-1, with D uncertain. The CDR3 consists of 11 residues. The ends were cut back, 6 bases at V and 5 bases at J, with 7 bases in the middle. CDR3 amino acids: CASSSHTEAFF. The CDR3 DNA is TGTGCCAGCAGCTCGCATACTGAAGCTTTCTTT.

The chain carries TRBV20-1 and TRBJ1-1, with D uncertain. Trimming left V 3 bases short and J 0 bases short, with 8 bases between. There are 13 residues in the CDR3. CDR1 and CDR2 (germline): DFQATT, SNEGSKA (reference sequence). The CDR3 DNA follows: TGCAGTGCTAGTCCCCAAGTGAACACTGAAGCTTTCTTT. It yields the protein CSASPQVNTEAFF.

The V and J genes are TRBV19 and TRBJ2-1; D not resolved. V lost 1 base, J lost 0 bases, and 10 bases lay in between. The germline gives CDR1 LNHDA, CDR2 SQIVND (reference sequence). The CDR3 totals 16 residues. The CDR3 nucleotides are TGTGCCAGTAGTATAGTCAGCCCTAGCTCCTACAATGAGCAGTTCTTC. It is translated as CASSIVSPSSYNEQFF.

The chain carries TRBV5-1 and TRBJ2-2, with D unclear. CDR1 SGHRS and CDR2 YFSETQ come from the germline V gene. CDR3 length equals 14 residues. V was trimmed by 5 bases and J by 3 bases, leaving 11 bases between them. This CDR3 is CASSRQEDTGELFF. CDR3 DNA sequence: TGCGCCAGCAGTCGTCAGGAAGACACCGGGGAGCTGTTTTTT.

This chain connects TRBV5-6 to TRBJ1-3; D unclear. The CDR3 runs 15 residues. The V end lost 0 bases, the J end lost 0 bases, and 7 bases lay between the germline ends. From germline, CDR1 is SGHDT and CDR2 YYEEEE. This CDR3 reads CASSLALNSGNTIYF. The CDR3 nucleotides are TGTGCCAGCAGCTTGGCCCTCAACTCTGGAAACACCATATATTTT.

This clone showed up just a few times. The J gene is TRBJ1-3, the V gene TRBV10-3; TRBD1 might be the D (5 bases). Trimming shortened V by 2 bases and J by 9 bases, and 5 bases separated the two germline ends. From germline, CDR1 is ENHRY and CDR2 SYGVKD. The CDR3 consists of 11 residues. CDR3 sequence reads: CAISEGGTIYF. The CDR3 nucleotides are TGTGCCATCAGTGAGGGGGGCACCATATATTTT.

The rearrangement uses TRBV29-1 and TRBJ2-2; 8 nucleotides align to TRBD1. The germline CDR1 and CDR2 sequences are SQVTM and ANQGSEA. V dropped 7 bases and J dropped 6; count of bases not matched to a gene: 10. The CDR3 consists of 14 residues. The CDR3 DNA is TGCAGCGCAACGGCCGGGACAGGAGCCGGGGAGCTGTTTTTT. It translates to CSATAGTGAGELFF.

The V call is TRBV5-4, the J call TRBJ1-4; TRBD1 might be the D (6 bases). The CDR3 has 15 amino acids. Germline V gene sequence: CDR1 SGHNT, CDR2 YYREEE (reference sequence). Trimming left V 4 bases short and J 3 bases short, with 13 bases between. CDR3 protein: CASSPTGSANEKLFF. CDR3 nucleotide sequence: TGTGCCAGCAGCCCTACAGGGTCAGCTAATGAAAAACTGTTTTTT.

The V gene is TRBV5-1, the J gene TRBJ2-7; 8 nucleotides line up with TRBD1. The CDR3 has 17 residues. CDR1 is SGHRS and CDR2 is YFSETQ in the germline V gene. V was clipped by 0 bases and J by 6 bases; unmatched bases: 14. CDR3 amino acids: CASSLDGTGAGVSEQYF. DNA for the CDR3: TGCGCCAGCAGCTTGGACGGGACAGGCGCTGGAGTAAGCGAGCAGTACTTC.

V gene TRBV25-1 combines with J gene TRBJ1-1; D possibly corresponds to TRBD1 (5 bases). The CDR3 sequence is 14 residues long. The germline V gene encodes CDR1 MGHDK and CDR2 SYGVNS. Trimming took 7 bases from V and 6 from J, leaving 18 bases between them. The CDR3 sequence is CASMTPGLSPEAFF. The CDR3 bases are TGTGCCAGCATGACACCGGGGCTCAGCCCTGAAGCTTTCTTT.